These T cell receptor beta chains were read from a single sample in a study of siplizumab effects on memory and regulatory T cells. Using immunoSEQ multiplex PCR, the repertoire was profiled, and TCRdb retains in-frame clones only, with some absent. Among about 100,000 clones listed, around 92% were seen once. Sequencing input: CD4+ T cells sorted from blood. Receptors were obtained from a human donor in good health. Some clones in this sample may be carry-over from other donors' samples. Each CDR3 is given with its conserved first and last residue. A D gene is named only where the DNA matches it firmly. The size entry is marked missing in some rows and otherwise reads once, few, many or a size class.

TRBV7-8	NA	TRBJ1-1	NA	CASSPGKTGMNTEAFF	TGTGCCAGCAGCCCCGGAAAGACAGGCATGAACACTGAAGCTTTCTTT
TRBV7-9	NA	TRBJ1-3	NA	CASSLRGHPDF	TGTGCCAGCAGCTTACGGGGACACCCAGATTTT
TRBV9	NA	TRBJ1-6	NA	CASSVTQGYNSPLHF	TGTGCCAGCAGCGTCACCCAGGGGTATAATTCACCCCTCCACTTT
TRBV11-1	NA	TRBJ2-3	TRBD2	CASSLVGTSSTDTQYF	TGTGCCAGCAGCTTAGTTGGGACTAGCTCCACAGATACGCAGTATTTT
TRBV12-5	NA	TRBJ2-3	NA	CASGLGTNTDTQYF	TGTGCTAGTGGCTTGGGTACGAACACAGATACGCAGTATTTT
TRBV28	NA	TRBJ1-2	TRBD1	CASSFGTGNNYGYTF	TGTGCCAGCAGTTTCGGGACAGGGAATAACTATGGCTACACCTTC
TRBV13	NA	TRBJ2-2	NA	CASSSQSTGELFF	TGTGCCAGCAGCTCCCAGAGCACCGGGGAGCTGTTTTTT
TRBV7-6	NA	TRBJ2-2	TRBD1	CASRRQGTTGELFF	TGTGCCAGCAGAAGACAGGGGACCACCGGGGAGCTGTTTTTT
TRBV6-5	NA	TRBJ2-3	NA	CASSYSPEVTDTQYF	TGTGCCAGCAGTTACTCCCCAGAAGTTACAGATACGCAGTATTTT
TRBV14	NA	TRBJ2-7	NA	CASSQGGNQRGQYF	TGTGCCAGCAGCCAAGGGGGGAACCAACGGGGGCAGTACTTC
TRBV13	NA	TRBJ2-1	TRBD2	CASSIRRLAGGLNEQFF	TGTGCCAGCAGCATCCGGCGACTAGCGGGAGGGTTAAATGAGCAGTTCTTC
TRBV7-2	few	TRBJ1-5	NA	CASSFQFLSNQPQHF	TGTGCCAGCAGCTTTCAGTTTCTAAGCAATCAGCCCCAGCATTTT
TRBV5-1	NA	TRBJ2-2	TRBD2	CASSLAGGPLGELFF	TGCGCCAGCAGCTTGGCGGGAGGCCCCCTCGGGGAGCTGTTTTTT
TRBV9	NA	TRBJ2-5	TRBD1	CASSEKGGQGLETQYF	TGTGCCAGCAGCGAGAAGGGGGGACAGGGGCTAGAGACCCAGTACTTC
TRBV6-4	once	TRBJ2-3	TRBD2	CASRAPGTSGPGDTQYF	TGTGCCAGCAGGGCACCTGGGACTAGCGGCCCCGGAGATACGCAGTATTTT
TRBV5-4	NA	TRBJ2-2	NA	CASSVFGGPRTGELFF	TGTGCCAGCAGCGTCTTTGGGGGGCCGAGAACCGGGGAGCTGTTTTTT
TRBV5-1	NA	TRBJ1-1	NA	CASSLATVGTEAFF	TGCGCCAGCAGCTTGGCGACAGTAGGCACTGAAGCTTTCTTT
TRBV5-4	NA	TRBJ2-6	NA	CASSSPGMAGANVLTF	TGTGCCAGCAGCTCCCCAGGGATGGCTGGGGCCAACGTCCTGACTTTC
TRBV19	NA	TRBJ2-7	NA	CASSQHYEQYF	TGTGCCAGTAGTCAGCACTACGAGCAGTACTTC
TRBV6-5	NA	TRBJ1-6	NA	CASSYVKGSNSPLHF	TGTGCCAGCAGTTACGTAAAGGGGAGTAATTCACCCCTCCACTTT
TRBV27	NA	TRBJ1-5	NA	CASSFVRESSNQPQHF	TGTGCCAGCAGTTTTGTCCGGGAGAGTAGCAATCAGCCCCAGCATTTT
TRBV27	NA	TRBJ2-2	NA	CASTVLRGSGPGELFF	TGTGCCAGCACCGTTTTAAGAGGATCAGGCCCCGGGGAGCTGTTTTTT
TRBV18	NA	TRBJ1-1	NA	CASSPPKGQNTEAFF	TGTGCCAGCTCTCCGCCCAAGGGACAGAACACTGAAGCTTTCTTT
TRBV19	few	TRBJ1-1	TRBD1	CASSIDRDTEAFF	TGTGCCAGTAGTATCGACAGGGACACTGAAGCTTTCTTT
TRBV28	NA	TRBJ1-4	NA	CASRTGAVGDEKLFF	TGTGCCAGCAGGACCGGGGCAGTGGGAGATGAAAAACTGTTTTTT
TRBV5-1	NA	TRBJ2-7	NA	CASSSALAYEQYF	TGCGCCAGCAGCTCGGCCCTTGCCTACGAGCAGTACTTC
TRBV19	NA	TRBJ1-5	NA	CASKPRNQDEIRPQHF	TGTGCCAGTAAACCACGGAACCAGGATGAGATACGGCCCCAGCATTTT
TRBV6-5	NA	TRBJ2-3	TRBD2	CASSYSRTSGTDTQYF	TGTGCCAGCAGTTACTCTCGGACTAGCGGCACAGATACGCAGTATTTT
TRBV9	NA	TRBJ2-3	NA	CASSVGPGSTDTQYF	TGTGCCAGCAGCGTAGGTCCGGGGAGCACAGATACGCAGTATTTT
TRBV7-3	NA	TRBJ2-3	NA	CASSSGTDTQYF	TGTGCCAGCAGCTCGGGGACAGATACGCAGTATTTT
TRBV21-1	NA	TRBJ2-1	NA	CASIPTGLADYNEQFF	TGTGCCAGCATCCCTACGGGACTAGCAGACTACAATGAGCAGTTCTTC
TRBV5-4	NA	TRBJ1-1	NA	CASSLGSQVNTEAFF	TGTGCCAGCAGCTTGGGGTCTCAGGTTAACACTGAAGCTTTCTTT
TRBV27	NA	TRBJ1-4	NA	CASSRKEGPNEKLFF	TGTGCCAGCAGTCGTAAAGAGGGCCCTAATGAAAAACTGTTTTTT
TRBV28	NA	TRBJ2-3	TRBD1	CASTQTGSTDTQYF	TGTGCCAGCACCCAGACAGGGAGCACAGATACGCAGTATTTT
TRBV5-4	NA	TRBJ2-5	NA	CASSLGSQETQYF	TGTGCCAGCAGCTTGGGCTCCCAAGAGACCCAGTACTTC
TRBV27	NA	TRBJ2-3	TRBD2	CASRATSGSTQYF	TGTGCCAGCAGGGCAACTAGCGGGAGTACGCAGTATTTT
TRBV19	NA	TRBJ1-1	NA	CASSPGRLNTEAFF	TGTGCCAGTAGCCCCGGACGGCTGAACACTGAAGCTTTCTTT
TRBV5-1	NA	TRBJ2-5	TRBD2	CASSSRTSGSGVETQYF	TGCGCCAGCAGCTCTCGGACTAGCGGGAGTGGCGTAGAGACCCAGTACTTC
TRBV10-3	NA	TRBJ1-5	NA	CAISESFGRSNQPQHF	TGTGCCATCAGTGAGTCCTTCGGCCGGAGCAATCAGCCCCAGCATTTT
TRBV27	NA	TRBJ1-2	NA	CASSSEGGLQGYTF	TGTGCCAGCAGTTCCGAGGGCGGGTTACAGGGCTACACCTTC
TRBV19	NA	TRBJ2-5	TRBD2	CASSISLAGIQETQYF	TGTGCCAGTAGTATCTCTTTAGCGGGAATCCAAGAGACCCAGTACTTC
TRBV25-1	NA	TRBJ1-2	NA	CASSERRGYGYTF	TGTGCCAGCAGTGAGCGAAGGGGCTATGGCTACACCTTC
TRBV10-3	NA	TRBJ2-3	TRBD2	CAISESASGLSSTDTQYF	TGTGCCATCAGTGAGTCGGCTAGCGGCCTCAGTAGCACAGATACGCAGTATTTT
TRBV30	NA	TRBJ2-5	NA	CAGARVGETQYF	TGTGCCGGCGCGAGAGTGGGGGAGACCCAGTACTTC
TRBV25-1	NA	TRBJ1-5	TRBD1	CASSASMDRGYPPQHF	TGTGCCAGCAGTGCCTCTATGGACAGGGGTTATCCGCCCCAGCATTTT
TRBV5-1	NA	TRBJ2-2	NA	CASSLGPSLNTGELFF	TGCGCCAGCAGCTTGGGACCCTCCTTGAACACCGGGGAGCTGTTTTTT
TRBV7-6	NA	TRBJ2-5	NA	CASSLGPETQYF	TGTGCCAGCAGCTTAGGACCAGAGACCCAGTACTTC
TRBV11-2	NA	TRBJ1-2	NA	CASSLGQSYGYTF	TGTGCCAGCAGCTTAGGTCAGTCCTATGGCTACACCTTC
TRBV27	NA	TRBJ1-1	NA	CASSLIGGVNTEAFF	TGTGCCAGCAGTCTAATCGGGGGGGTGAACACTGAAGCTTTCTTT
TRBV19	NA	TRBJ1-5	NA	CASTGRGAASQPQHF	TGTGCCAGTACCGGGCGTGGGGCGGCAAGCCAGCCCCAGCATTTT
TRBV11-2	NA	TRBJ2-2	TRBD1	CASSLGTGVRTGELFF	TGTGCCAGCAGCTTAGGGACAGGGGTACGAACCGGGGAGCTGTTTTTT
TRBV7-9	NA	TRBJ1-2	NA	CASSLAGASSYGYTF	TGTGCCAGCAGCTTAGCTGGGGCCTCCTCTTATGGCTACACCTTC
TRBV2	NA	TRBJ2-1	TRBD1	CASSEAFHITGGSYNEQFF	TGTGCCAGCAGTGAAGCGTTTCATATAACAGGGGGCTCCTACAATGAGCAGTTCTTC
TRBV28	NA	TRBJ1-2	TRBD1	CASSPLTGVYGYTF	TGTGCCAGCAGTCCGCTCACAGGGGTTTATGGCTACACCTTC
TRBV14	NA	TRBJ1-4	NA	CASSQVYGFSTNEKLFF	TGTGCCAGCAGCCAAGTCTACGGATTCTCAACTAATGAAAAACTGTTTTTT
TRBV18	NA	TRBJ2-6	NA	CASSLAGANVLTF	TGTGCCAGCTCTCTCGCTGGGGCCAACGTCCTGACTTTC
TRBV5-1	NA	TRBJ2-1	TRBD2	CASSPGLAEGQFF	TGCGCCAGCAGCCCGGGACTAGCGGAGGGGCAGTTCTTC